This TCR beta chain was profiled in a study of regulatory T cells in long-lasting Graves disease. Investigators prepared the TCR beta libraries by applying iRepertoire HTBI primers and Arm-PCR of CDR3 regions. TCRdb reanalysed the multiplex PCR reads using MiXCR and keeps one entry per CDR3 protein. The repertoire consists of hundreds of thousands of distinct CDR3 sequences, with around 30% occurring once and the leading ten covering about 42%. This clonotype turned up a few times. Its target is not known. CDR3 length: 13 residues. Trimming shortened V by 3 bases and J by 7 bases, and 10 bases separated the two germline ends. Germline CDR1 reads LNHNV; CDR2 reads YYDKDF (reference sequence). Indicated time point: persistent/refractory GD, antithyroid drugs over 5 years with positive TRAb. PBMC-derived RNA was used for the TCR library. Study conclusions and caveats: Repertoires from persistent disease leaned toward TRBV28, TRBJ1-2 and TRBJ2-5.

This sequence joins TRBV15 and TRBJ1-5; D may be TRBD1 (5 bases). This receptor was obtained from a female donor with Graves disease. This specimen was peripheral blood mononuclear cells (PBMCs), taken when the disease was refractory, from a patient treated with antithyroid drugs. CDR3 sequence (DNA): TGTGCCACCAGCAGCAGGGTCCGGCAGCCCCAGCATTTT. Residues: CATSSRVRQPQHF.